The 26 T cell receptor beta chains in this list originate from one sample, sequenced in a study of graft-versus-host responses after intestinal transplantation. TCRdb's copy holds only in-frame clones and misses some; the assay was immunoSEQ multiplex PCR. The table has around 97,000 clones, around nine tenths seen once. No antigen has been assigned to these receptors. The sequencing here drew on unstimulated CD8+ T cells sorted from spleen or lymph node cells, taken before intestinal transplant. These TCRs come from a human donor who received an intestinal transplant.

J is TRBJ1-6 and V is TRBV6-5, with D unresolved. The V gene lost 4 bases and the J gene lost 9 bases, with 7 bases spanning the gap. In germline, CDR1 is MNHEY, CDR2 SVGAGI. CDR3 size: 12 residues. CDR3 loop: CASSWRGSPLHF. CDR3 sequence (DNA): TGTGCCAGCAGTTGGCGGGGTTCACCCCTCCACTTT.

The chain is built from TRBV19 and TRBJ2-5; 7 positions match TRBD1. The germline V gene encodes CDR1 LNHDA and CDR2 SQIVND (reference sequence). The CDR3 consists of 13 residues. V lost 6 bases and J lost 3; bases outside the gene matches: 4. The CDR3 reads CASRTGIEETQYF. The CDR3 bases are TGTGCCAGTAGGACAGGGATCGAAGAGACCCAGTACTTC.

The V call is TRBV5-4, the J call TRBJ2-7, with 11 nucleotides matching TRBD2. Looked up from germline, CDR1 is SGHNT and CDR2 is YYREEE (reference sequence). J gave up 6 bases and V 0 bases, and 2 bases lay outside the gene matches. The CDR3 consists of 14 residues. CDR3 bases: TGTGCCAGCAGCTTGGATCTAGCGGGAGGCGAGCAGTACTTC. This translates into CASSLDLAGGEQYF. The entire variable domain, with the rest obtained from reference TRBV5-4 and TRBJ2-7, is as follows: ETGVTQSPTHLIKTRGQQVTLRCSSQSGHNTVSWYQQALGQGPQFIFQYYREEENGRGNFPPRFSGLQFPNYSSELNVNALELDDSALYLCASSLDLAGGEQYFGPGTRLTVT.

The V and J genes are TRBV11-2 and TRBJ2-2; D might be TRBD2 (6 bases). The CDR3 has 13 amino acids. V was clipped by 3 bases and J by 7 bases, with 9 bases between them. CDR1 and CDR2 (germline): SGHAT, FQNNGV. The DNA for the CDR3 is TGTGCCAGCAGCTTGTGGGGGGTCGGGGAGCTGTTTTTT. Translating gives CASSLWGVGELFF. The whole variable domain, remainder taken from reference TRBV11-2 and TRBJ2-2, is EAGVAQSPRYKIIEKRQSVAFWCNPISGHATLYWYQQILGQGPKLLIQFQNNGVVDDSQLPKDRFSAERLKGVDSTLKIQPAKLEDSAVYLCASSLWGVGELFFGEGSRLTVL.

The genes are TRBV13 and TRBJ1-2; 7 bases agree with TRBD1. The CDR3 extends over 14 amino acids. With 5 bases clipped from V and 2 bases from J, the junction kept 5 bases outside the gene matches. Germline V lookup: CDR1 PRHDT, CDR2 FYEKMQ (reference sequence). The CDR3 DNA sequence: TGTGCCAGCAGCCGACAGGGAGGCAACTATGGCTACACCTTC. Translated: CASSRQGGNYGYTF.

This chain links TRBV15 with TRBJ1-4, with D possibly matching TRBD1 (5 bases). Looked up from germline, CDR1 is LNHNV and CDR2 is YYDKDF (reference sequence). The ends were cut back, 3 bases at V and 8 bases at J, with 19 bases in the middle. CDR3 length: 16 residues. CDR3 nucleotide sequence: TGTGCCACCAGCAGTCCAGGGACCCCTTGGGGAGAAAAACTGTTTTTT. It yields the protein CATSSPGTPWGEKLFF.

V gene TRBV11-2 combines with J gene TRBJ1-3; D not certain. The length of the CDR3 is 15 residues. Trimming shortened V by 1 base and J by 4 bases, and 11 bases separated the two germline ends. From germline, CDR1 is SGHAT and CDR2 FQNNGV. This CDR3 reads CASSLVPEGGNTIYF. For the CDR3, the DNA is TGTGCCAGCAGCTTAGTGCCCGAAGGCGGAAACACCATATATTTT.

Note on this clone: Compared with germline, one end of the junction differs, possibly owing to a read error. This chain connects TRBV29-1 to TRBJ2-1; the D gene is possibly TRBD1 (5 bases). The CDR3 covers 14 residues. Per germline, CDR1 SQVTM and CDR2 ANQGSEA. Written as DNA, the CDR3 is TGCAGCGTTGAAGGCAGGGCTTCCTGCAATGAGCAGTTCTTC. It encodes CSVEGRASCNEQFF.

The rearrangement uses TRBV10-2 and TRBJ2-5; D remains unclear. The CDR3 contains 13 residues. Trimming removed 8 bases from V and 5 bases from J, with 15 bases in between. Looked up from germline, CDR1 is WSHSY and CDR2 is SAAADI. The CDR3 protein is CASRGAQRETQYF. The CDR3 DNA follows: TGCGCCAGCCGCGGCGCACAGAGGGAGACCCAGTACTTC.

The chain combines TRBV6-5 with TRBJ1-1, with a weak D call TRBD1 (5 bases). Trimming shortened V by 2 bases and J by 5 bases, and 12 bases separated the two germline ends. Germline assignment: CDR1 MNHEY and CDR2 SVGAGI. The CDR3 loop spans 14 amino acids. CDR3: CASSYKYGGTEAFF. DNA of the CDR3: TGTGCCAGCAGTTACAAATACGGGGGGACTGAAGCTTTCTTT.

The chain carries TRBV6-6 and TRBJ2-7; 8 nucleotides align to TRBD1. J lost 3 bases, V lost 4 bases, and 5 bases had no gene match. This CDR3 spans 14 amino acids. The V gene's germline CDR1 is MNHNY and CDR2 SVGAGI (reference sequence). The DNA of the CDR3 is TGTGCCAGCAGTTTGGACAGGGACAGCTACGAGCAGTACTTC. It translates to CASSLDRDSYEQYF.

The J gene is TRBJ1-6, the V gene TRBV14; tentatively, D is TRBD1 (5 bases). V dropped 0 bases and J dropped 11 bases, with 14 bases sitting between them. The CDR3 runs to 15 residues. Germline CDR1 SGHDN, CDR2 FVKESK. CDR3 loop: CASSQESGLHPPLHF. The CDR3 bases are TGTGCCAGCAGCCAAGAGTCAGGGCTCCATCCACCCCTCCACTTT.

This CDR3 is CASSFIGDHTDTQYF. The CDR3 DNA follows: TGTGCCAGCAGTTTCATCGGAGACCACACAGATACGCAGTATTTT. The gene calls are TRBV27 and TRBJ2-3; D is undetermined. Trimming shortened V by 3 bases and J by 2 bases, and 12 bases separated the two germline ends. Germline CDR1 is MNHEY and CDR2 is SMNVEV (reference sequence). CDR3 length equals 15 residues.

This clone appeared a single time. The rearrangement uses TRBV7-9 and TRBJ2-3; 7 nucleotides align to TRBD1. The CDR3 runs to 13 residues. Germline V CDR1 and CDR2: SEHNR, FQNEAQ (reference sequence). V was clipped by 5 bases and J by 4 bases; unmatched bases: 3. CDR3 sequence (DNA): TGTGCCAGCAGCAAGGGGGCCTCAGATACGCAGTATTTT. Amino acid sequence: CASSKGASDTQYF.

The chain has TRBV5-1 and TRBJ2-1; 9 bases line up with TRBD1. The CDR3 sequence is 20 residues long. After removal of 4 bases from V and 4 bases from J, the junction contained 21 bases not matched to a gene. Germline CDR1 is SGHRS and CDR2 is YFSETQ. The CDR3 region is CASSPEGRTGVFWRYNEQFF. The CDR3 coding sequence is TGCGCCAGCAGCCCCGAGGGGCGGACAGGGGTCTTTTGGAGGTACAATGAGCAGTTCTTC. Together with reference TRBV5-1 and TRBJ2-1, the CDR3 gives the full variable domain: KAGVTQTPRYLIKTRGQQVTLSCSPISGHRSVSWYQQTPGQGLQFLFEYFSETQRNKGNFPGRFSGRQFSNSRSEMNVSTLELGDSALYLCASSPEGRTGVFWRYNEQFFGPGTRLTVL.

This chain uses TRBV5-1 with TRBJ2-3, with D uncertain. The CDR3 spans 14 residues. With 7 bases removed from V and 0 bases from J, the gap between germline ends came to 12 bases. CDR1 and CDR2 (germline): SGHRS, YFSETQ. The CDR3 nucleotides are TGCGCCAGCGGACCGAAGTCTAGCACAGATACGCAGTATTTT. It codes for CASGPKSSTDTQYF.

V usage is TRBV28 and J usage is TRBJ2-5; D perhaps matches TRBD1 (6 bases). Germline V gene lookup returns CDR1 MDHEN and CDR2 SYDVKM. The CDR3 extends over 18 amino acids. Trimming removed 6 bases from V and 0 bases from J, with 23 bases in between. In nucleotides, the CDR3 is TGTGCCAGCAGCACCCCCACCTACAGGGACGGGTACCAAGAGACCCAGTACTTC. Amino acid sequence: CASSTPTYRDGYQETQYF. The whole variable domain, remainder taken from reference TRBV28 and TRBJ2-5, is DVKVTQSSRYLVKRTGEKVFLECVQDMDHENMFWYRQDPGLGLRLIYFSYDVKMKEKGDIPEGYSVSREKKERFSLILESASTNQTSMYLCASSTPTYRDGYQETQYFGPGTRLLVL.

The J gene is TRBJ2-3, the V gene TRBV30, with D perhaps matching TRBD2 (6 bases). Germline assignment: CDR1 GTSNPN and CDR2 SVGIG (reference sequence). The CDR3 loop spans 14 amino acids. The V gene lost 5 bases and the J gene lost 2 bases, with 14 bases spanning the gap. CDR3 loop: CAWAGTSLTDTQYF. The CDR3 DNA sequence: TGTGCCTGGGCTGGGACTTCCCTCACAGATACGCAGTATTTT.

This clone was recorded once. This sequence joins TRBV6-5 and TRBJ1-2; D might be TRBD1 (6 bases). Per the germline V gene, CDR1 is MNHEY and CDR2 is SVGAGI. V was shortened by 3 bases and J by 6 bases, with 11 bases between the two germline ends. The CDR3 has 13 residues. Here the CDR3 DNA reads TGTGCCAGCAGTTATGGGGACAATGATGGCTACACCTTC. Amino acid sequence: CASSYGDNDGYTF.

V and J are TRBV30 and TRBJ2-5, with no clear D. The CDR3 extends over 12 amino acids. Germline values: CDR1 GTSNPN, CDR2 SVGIG (reference sequence). V lost 0 bases and J 5 bases, leaving 7 bases between the germline ends. The CDR3 sequence is CAWSVPWETQYF. CDR3 DNA sequence: TGTGCCTGGAGTGTACCTTGGGAGACCCAGTACTTC.

The chain links TRBV29-1 to TRBJ2-7, with a tentative D call TRBD1 (5 bases). CDR3 length: 13 amino acids. Germline V gene lookup returns CDR1 SQVTM and CDR2 ANQGSEA. Between the trimmed V and J ends, which lost 2 bases and 4 bases, there was a span of 12 bases. Here the CDR3 DNA reads TGCAGCGTTGAACCCGGACAAGATTACGAGCAGTACTTC. Protein product: CSVEPGQDYEQYF.

In this sample, this clone turned up once. The rearrangement joins TRBV6-6 to TRBJ2-5, with D perhaps assigned TRBD1 or TRBD2 (5 bases each). V was cut by 10 bases and J by 5 bases, with 20 bases left in between. Germline CDR1 MNHNY, CDR2 SVGAGI (reference sequence). CDR3 length equals 14 residues. The CDR3, as DNA: TGTGCCATCATCACTCTCCGGGACCGGGAGACCCAGTACTTC. It codes for CAIITLRDRETQYF.

This clone was found once. This rearrangement joins TRBV27 to TRBJ2-3; 7 bases match TRBD2. Trimming removed 2 bases from V and 6 bases from J; junction bases left unmatched: 5. This CDR3 is built from 14 residues. CDR1 is MNHEY and CDR2 is SMNVEV in the germline V gene (reference sequence). The CDR3 nucleotides are TGTGCCAGCAGTTTAAAAACTAGCGTGGATACGCAGTATTTT. It yields the protein CASSLKTSVDTQYF.

This CDR3 is CSVPSGEGNQPQHF. The CDR3 DNA reads TGCAGCGTCCCCTCGGGAGAGGGCAATCAGCCCCAGCATTTT. The chain recombines TRBV29-1 with TRBJ1-5; D unresolved. Germline assignment: CDR1 SQVTM and CDR2 ANQGSEA. The CDR3 is 14 residues long. The V end was cut by 6 bases, the J end by 2 bases, with 14 bases between.

This rearrangement joins TRBV5-4 to TRBJ1-6; D is unclear. CDR1 and CDR2 from the germline V gene are SGHNT and YYREEE (reference sequence). Trimming left V 7 bases short and J 5 bases short, with 13 bases between. The CDR3 extends over 14 amino acids. Written as DNA, the CDR3 is TGTGCCAGCCGCCCTCGGCCGGATAATTCACCCCTCCACTTT. It codes for CASRPRPDNSPLHF. Together with reference TRBV5-4 and TRBJ1-6, the CDR3 gives the full variable domain: ETGVTQSPTHLIKTRGQQVTLRCSSQSGHNTVSWYQQALGQGPQFIFQYYREEENGRGNFPPRFSGLQFPNYSSELNVNALELDDSALYLCASRPRPDNSPLHFGNGTRLTVT.

The chain uses TRBV11-2 and TRBJ2-7; 7 bases map to TRBD1. From germline, CDR1 is SGHAT and CDR2 FQNNGV. There are 14 residues in the CDR3. Trimming cost V 5 bases and J 1 base; bases outside gene matches: 5. The CDR3 nucleotides are TGTGCCAGCAGCCCAAGGGACAGATCCTACGAGCAGTACTTC. It specifies CASSPRDRSYEQYF.